The sequence of this T cell receptor (beta chain) was determined in a study of blood T cell repertoires in COVID-19. The overall study: The origin of the acute and convalescent COVID-19 samples was the United States, Italy and Spain. PBMCs, B-cell-depleted T cells, or T cells provided the cDNA or gDNA that made up the material.

Per the original methods: Estimates of nucleated cell counts were drawn from the amplification of reference gene primers. The assay was immunoSEQ multiplex PCR, and TCRdb's table has in-frame clones only and misses some. That table supplies the V and J calls and clone size; D and trimming were determined from the DNA. Of more than 100,000 clones in the sample, roughly 84% were seen once. Per the germline V gene, CDR1 is ENHRY and CDR2 is SYGVKD. The ends lost 8 bases at V and 11 bases at J; junction bases unmatched: 21. The CDR3 covers 16 residues. This clonotype originated in a woman in her twenties or thirties who had recovered from COVID-19. V gene TRBV10-3 combines with J gene TRBJ1-1; 9 nucleotides align to TRBD1. Material: peripheral blood. The CDR3 DNA reads as TGTGCCATCTCCTCCGGTGCGGGACAGGGTTCCTCGGAGGCTTTCTTT. This sequence encodes CAISSGAGQGSSEAFF.